The sequence of this T cell receptor beta chain was determined in a study of CD8+ T cells in alopecia areata. Turning to the study itself: At a dose of 5 to 10 mg twice daily, oral tofacitinib was given to treated patients.

Treatment here: oral pan-JAK inhibitor, 5-10 mg twice daily. Punch biopsies of lesional scalp, plus peripheral blood, were taken from alopecia areata patients. V lost 2 bases to trimming and J lost 6 bases; unmatched junction nucleotides: 6. In germline, CDR1 is MNHEY, CDR2 SVGAGI. The CDR3 consists of 15 residues. cDNA serving as the sequencing template came from extracted, reverse transcribed RNA. Repertoires were generated with immunoSEQ multiplex PCR, while TCRdb's copy carries only in-frame clones and drops some. The profile shows hundreds of thousands of clones, around three fifths of them singletons. Whole-study results and caveats: The study found that many expanded lesional clones persisted in scalp and blood during tofacitinib.

As concerns this clone: What it recognizes is unknown.

The V and J genes are TRBV6-5 and TRBJ1-4; 7 bases are shared with TRBD1. The origin of this receptor is a human donor with alopecia areata. The input for sequencing was CD4+ T cells sorted from blood, taken at week 52, from a patient treated with tofacitinib. CDR3 nucleotides: TGTGCCAGCAGTTACGCGGGACAGCAATATGAAAAACTGTTTTTT. Protein sequence: CASSYAGQQYEKLFF.